This passage covers 31 T cell receptor beta chains from one sample sequenced in a study of T cells in localized non-small cell lung cancer. The protocol was immunoSEQ multiplex PCR, while the TCRdb copy is restricted to in-frame clones and leaves out a portion. The table shows about 1,300 clones, with roughly 25% occurring only once. Sample: lung tumor tissue, taken before any cancer treatment. These TCRs come from a male donor aged 60 or over with stage I squamous cell lung carcinoma.

This clone was recorded a few times. The chain couples TRBV7-5 to TRBJ2-1; TRBD2, the D gene given by the table, was not confirmed from the DNA. TRBV7-5 is a recognized pseudogene. This CDR3 contains 17 residues. The CDR3 region has the DNA TGTGCCAGCAGCCTTGGGGTGACTAGCGGGGGGAGGGTTGAGCAGTTCTTC. It translates to CASSLGVTSGGRVEQFF.

This clone is deemed medium-sized. The genes are TRBV9 and TRBJ1-2; D is unclear. Trimming pared 4 bases from V and 2 bases from J, leaving 9 bases between. The CDR3 has 13 amino acids. Germline CDR1 reads SGDLS; CDR2 reads YYNGEE. Here the CDR3 DNA reads TGTGCCAGCAGCCTCTTGGGGAACTATGGCTACACCTTC. Residues: CASSLLGNYGYTF.

The rearrangement uses TRBV11-3 and TRBJ2-1; 7 bases agree with TRBD2. The CDR3 has 14 amino acids. Germline V lookup: CDR1 SGHNT, CDR2 YENEEA. The trim removed 4 bases at V and 5 bases at J, leaving 5 bases unmatched. As DNA, the CDR3 is TGTGCCAGCAGCTCAACTAGCGCCAACAATGAGCAGTTCTTC. Translation gives CASSSTSANNEQFF.

J is TRBJ2-7 and V is TRBV6-8; D remains ambiguous. Trimming removed 2 bases at V and 4 bases at J, with 12 bases between. The CDR3 has 14 residues. Germline CDR1 is MNHGY and CDR2 is SAAAGT. CDR3 sequence (DNA): TGTGCCAGCAGTTACGCCCTTACCATGTACGAGCAGTACTTC. Translation: CASSYALTMYEQYF.

This clone occurred a few times. This sequence joins TRBV11-3 and TRBJ2-6, with no clear D. This CDR3 contains 14 residues. Germline CDR1 is SGHNT and CDR2 is YENEEA. Trimming removed 4 bases from V and 2 bases from J, with 6 bases in between. CDR3: CASSSQTGANVLTF. The CDR3 nucleotides are TGTGCCAGCAGCTCCCAGACTGGGGCCAACGTCCTGACTTTC.

This clone is large in the sample. The rearrangement links TRBV11-3 to TRBJ2-1, with D perhaps matching TRBD1 or TRBD2 (6 bases each). The length of the CDR3 is 15 residues. Trimming pared 5 bases from V and 1 base from J, leaving 12 bases between. Germline assignment: CDR1 SGHNT and CDR2 YENEEA. CDR3 DNA sequence: TGTGCCAGCAGCCCCTGGGGGGCGTCCTACAATGAGCAGTTCTTC. Translating gives CASSPWGASYNEQFF.

This clone is deemed medium-sized. The chain carries TRBV6-1 and TRBJ2-7; 12 bases match TRBD2. Germline-derived CDR1 and CDR2 are MNHNS and SASEGT. With V trimmed by 0 bases and J by 7 bases, 10 bases remained unmatched. This CDR3 has 17 amino acids. This chain's CDR3 is CASSEAELAGGLYEQYF. The CDR3 nucleotides are TGTGCCAGCAGTGAAGCGGAGCTAGCGGGAGGGTTGTATGAGCAGTACTTC.

The chain couples TRBV29-1 to TRBJ1-4, with D possibly matching TRBD1 (5 bases). Germline V CDR1 and CDR2: SQVTM, ANQGSEA. The CDR3 has 12 amino acids. Trimming took off 7 bases at V and 3 bases at J, with 9 bases between the two ends. The DNA for the CDR3 is TGCAGCGCGGGACGGTCTAATGAAAAACTGTTTTTT. Protein sequence: CSAGRSNEKLFF.

In nucleotides, the CDR3 is TGTGCCAGCAGCAAACCCGGGACTAGCGGGAGAGGTGAGCAGTTCTTC. Residues: CASSKPGTSGRGEQFF. The chain uses TRBV11-3 and TRBJ2-1; 14 bases align to TRBD2. In germline, CDR1 is SGHNT, CDR2 YENEEA. J gave up 9 bases and V 5 bases, and 9 bases lay outside the gene matches. The CDR3 sequence is 16 residues long. Based on the CDR3 plus reference TRBV11-3 and TRBJ2-1, the full variable domain is EAGVVQSPRYKIIEKKQPVAFWCNPISGHNTLYWYLQNLGQGPELLIRYENEEAVDDSQLPKDRFSAERLKGVDSTLKIQPAELGDSAVYLCASSKPGTSGRGEQFFGPGTRLTVL.

The chain has TRBV19 and TRBJ1-1; 11 nucleotides align to TRBD1. In germline, CDR1 is LNHDA, CDR2 SQIVND (reference sequence). V lost 10 bases and J lost 1; bases outside the gene matches: 11. The CDR3 length is 16 residues. CDR3 bases: TGTGCCACCCCGAAATGGACAGGGGGCCCGAACACTGAAGCTTTCTTT. This translates into CATPKWTGGPNTEAFF.

Sample share makes this clone medium-sized. The chain combines TRBV6-8 with TRBJ1-3; D not certain. V lost 5 bases, J lost 1 base, and 9 bases lay in between. In germline, CDR1 is MNHGY, CDR2 SAAAGT. The CDR3 is 14 amino acids. The chain's CDR3 is CASSDGISGNTIYF. The CDR3 DNA sequence: TGTGCCAGCAGTGACGGCATTTCTGGAAACACCATATATTTT.

This clone was observed a handful of times. The chain is built from TRBV18 and TRBJ1-5, with 7 bases that match TRBD1. CDR3 size: 16 residues. From germline, CDR1 is KGHSH and CDR2 LQKENI. Trimming at V came to 6 bases and at J to 3 bases, leaving 11 bases not matched to a gene. CDR3 amino acids: CASSPSTGLHNQPQHF. The CDR3 DNA reads as TGTGCCAGCTCCCCCTCGACAGGGCTACACAATCAGCCCCAGCATTTT. Variable domain in full (rest from reference TRBV18 and TRBJ1-5): NAGVMQNPRHLVRRRGQEARLRCSPMKGHSHVYWYRQLPEEGLKFMVYLQKENIIDESGMPKERFSAEFPKEGPSILRIQQVVRGDSAAYFCASSPSTGLHNQPQHFGDGTRLSIL.

This clone occurred a few times. The V and J genes are TRBV11-3 and TRBJ2-2; 8 bases agree with TRBD2. Looked up from germline, CDR1 is SGHNT and CDR2 is YENEEA. This CDR3 spans 14 amino acids. V was pared by 3 bases and J by 6 bases, with 3 bases of the junction left unmatched. The DNA of the CDR3 is TGTGCCAGCAGCTTTCAAGCGGGAGCCGGGGAGCTGTTTTTT. Translating it yields CASSFQAGAGELFF. The full variable domain, in which reference TRBV11-3 and TRBJ2-2 provide the parts outside the CDR3, is EAGVVQSPRYKIIEKKQPVAFWCNPISGHNTLYWYLQNLGQGPELLIRYENEEAVDDSQLPKDRFSAERLKGVDSTLKIQPAELGDSAVYLCASSFQAGAGELFFGEGSRLTVL.

This clone is medium-sized by share. The chain couples TRBV9 to TRBJ1-1; D gene unclear. Germline CDR1 and CDR2: SGDLS and YYNGEE. The CDR3 extends over 13 amino acids. V shed 0 bases and J shed 8 bases, with 11 bases lying between them. CDR3 coding DNA: TGTGCCAGCAGCGTAGCCGAAGGGCTAGAAGCTTTCTTT. Its translation is CASSVAEGLEAFF.

This clone is categorized as medium-sized. The chain has TRBV6-8 and TRBJ2-6; TRBD2 agrees at 8 bases. With V trimmed by 5 bases and J by 4 bases, 10 bases remained unmatched. Germline V lookup: CDR1 MNHGY, CDR2 SAAAGT. This CDR3 is built from 17 residues. The CDR3, as DNA: TGTGCCAGCAGTCCGCTTACGGGGGGGCCCGGGGCCAACGTCCTGACTTTC. The encoded protein is CASSPLTGGPGANVLTF.

This clone is deemed medium-sized. The chain is built from TRBV6-8 and TRBJ2-5; the D gene is possibly TRBD2 (7 bases). The CDR3 spans 20 residues. Trimming shortened V by 5 bases and J by 2 bases, and 30 bases separated the two germline ends. CDR1 is MNHGY, CDR2 SAAAGT, per germline. CDR3 amino acids: CASSARPGGGSPNPQETQYF. In DNA, the CDR3 is TGTGCCAGCAGTGCCCGTCCGGGGGGCGGGAGCCCCAACCCTCAAGAGACCCAGTACTTC.

This clone counts as large. The chain carries TRBV6-8 and TRBJ2-3; D perhaps matches TRBD2 (5 bases). In germline, CDR1 is MNHGY, CDR2 SAAAGT. Trimming cost V 7 bases and J 7 bases, with 12 bases left between them. This CDR3 region has 12 residues. The CDR3 here is CASTLTINTQYF. The CDR3 coding sequence is TGTGCCAGCACTCTGACTATCAATACGCAGTATTTT.

This clone was found a few times. The genes are TRBV6-8 and TRBJ1-1; 7 nucleotides align to TRBD1. V was pared by 7 bases and J by 11 bases, with 13 bases of the junction left unmatched. The CDR3 covers 13 residues. CDR1 is MNHGY, CDR2 SAAAGT, per germline. The CDR3 nucleotides are TGTGCCAGCACCTTCCCAGGGGGGGGTCAGGCTTTCTTT. Translated: CASTFPGGGQAFF.

This chain joins TRBV11-3 and TRBJ2-3; possibly TRBD2 for D (6 bases). The CDR3 length is 14 residues. V shed 5 bases and J shed 4 bases, with 13 bases lying between them. The germline gives CDR1 SGHNT, CDR2 YENEEA. The chain's CDR3 is CASSLSLAADTQYF. CDR3 coding DNA: TGTGCCAGCAGCCTTAGTTTAGCGGCAGATACGCAGTATTTT. The entire variable domain, with the rest obtained from reference TRBV11-3 and TRBJ2-3, is as follows: EAGVVQSPRYKIIEKKQPVAFWCNPISGHNTLYWYLQNLGQGPELLIRYENEEAVDDSQLPKDRFSAERLKGVDSTLKIQPAELGDSAVYLCASSLSLAADTQYFGPGTRLTVL.

CDR3 loop: CASSPLPTGTTAYEQYF. The CDR3 DNA reads TGTGCCAGCTCCCCTCTCCCTACCGGGACAACAGCCTACGAGCAGTACTTC. The chain has TRBV18 and TRBJ2-7, with a tentative D call TRBD1 (6 bases). V was pared by 6 bases and J by 2 bases, with 23 bases between. The germline gives CDR1 KGHSH, CDR2 LQKENI. CDR3 size: 17 residues.

There are a few counts of this clone. The chain links TRBV6-8 to TRBJ1-1; maybe TRBD1 (6 bases). The CDR3 has 14 amino acids. Germline CDR1 and CDR2: MNHGY and SAAAGT. Trimming pared 7 bases from V and 3 bases from J, leaving 15 bases between. CDR3 region: CASTLRDKYTEAFF. For the CDR3, the DNA is TGTGCCAGCACCCTCCGGGACAAATACACTGAAGCTTTCTTT.

The V call is TRBV18, the J call TRBJ1-3; the D gene is possibly TRBD1 (5 bases). The V end was cut by 3 bases, the J end by 2 bases, with 11 bases between. The CDR3 covers 15 residues. The V gene's germline CDR1 is KGHSH and CDR2 LQKENI. The CDR3 is CASSPDSYPGNTIYF. The DNA for the CDR3 is TGTGCCAGCTCACCCGACAGTTACCCTGGAAACACCATATATTTT.

The chain couples TRBV19 to TRBJ1-5; D not certain. The CDR3 contains 13 residues. V lost 6 bases and J 5 bases, leaving 11 bases between the germline ends. The germline V gene has CDR1 LNHDA and CDR2 SQIVND (reference sequence). The chain's CDR3 is CASRSPTDQPQHF. The DNA of the CDR3 is TGTGCCAGTAGATCTCCGACCGATCAGCCCCAGCATTTT.

The V call is TRBV14, the J call TRBJ1-6, with a tentative D call TRBD1 (5 bases). Trimming stripped 2 bases from V and 4 bases from J, with 15 bases between. This CDR3 region has 17 residues. CDR1 and CDR2 (germline): SGHDN, FVKESK. CDR3 region: CASSQTTDSSYNSPLHF. DNA of the CDR3: TGTGCCAGCAGCCAAACAACCGACAGCTCTTATAATTCACCCCTCCACTTT.

The chain couples TRBV7-2 to TRBJ1-5; D unresolved. Trimming removed 6 bases from V and 6 bases from J, with 12 bases in between. The germline V gene has CDR1 SGHTA and CDR2 FQGNSA. The CDR3 runs to 13 residues. CDR3 sequence: CASSSDSIQPQHF. In nucleotides, the CDR3 is TGTGCCAGCAGTTCCGATTCGATTCAGCCCCAGCATTTT.

The sample holds a few counts of this clone. The chain uses TRBV6-8 and TRBJ1-1; TRBD1 agrees at 8 bases. Germline lookup yields CDR1 MNHGY and CDR2 SAAAGT. The CDR3 totals 14 residues. V was clipped by 9 bases and J by 7 bases; unmatched bases: 13. CDR3 amino acids: CASEDRAGISEAFF. CDR3 sequence (DNA): TGTGCCAGTGAGGACAGGGCTGGAATTAGTGAAGCTTTCTTT.

Judged by abundance, this clone is medium-sized. The chain is built from TRBV9 and TRBJ2-5; 11 bases map to TRBD2. The germline V gene encodes CDR1 SGDLS and CDR2 YYNGEE. V dropped 0 bases and J dropped 4; count of bases not matched to a gene: 5. This CDR3 comprises 16 residues. For the CDR3, the DNA is TGTGCCAGCAGCGTAGGGTCTCTAGCGGGAGGAGAGACCCAGTACTTC. The encoded protein is CASSVGSLAGGETQYF.

The chain carries TRBV11-3 and TRBJ1-6; 9 bases match TRBD1. CDR3 size: 14 residues. J was trimmed by 9 bases and V by 4 bases; bases with no gene match: 4. In germline, CDR1 is SGHNT, CDR2 YENEEA. CDR3 protein: CASSSQGALSPLHF. In nucleotides, the CDR3 is TGTGCCAGCAGCTCACAGGGGGCCCTTTCACCCCTCCACTTT.

The rearrangement links TRBV30 to TRBJ1-2; D perhaps matches TRBD1 (6 bases). V lost 8 bases and J 4 bases, leaving 11 bases between the germline ends. Looked up from germline, CDR1 is GTSNPN and CDR2 is SVGIG (reference sequence). CDR3 length: 11 residues. CDR3 loop: CAGTGTYGYTF. CDR3 DNA sequence: TGTGCCGGAACAGGGACCTATGGCTACACCTTC.

This clone was detected only a few times. The V and J genes are TRBV5-1 and TRBJ2-3, with 10 bases identical to TRBD1. The CDR3 loop spans 16 amino acids. J gave up 2 bases and V 4 bases, and 7 bases lay outside the gene matches. Germline V gene lookup returns CDR1 SGHRS and CDR2 YFSETQ. CDR3 region: CASSTGQGTLTDTQYF. CDR3 in DNA: TGCGCCAGCAGCACGGGACAGGGGACCCTCACAGATACGCAGTATTTT.

V usage is TRBV14 and J usage is TRBJ1-4; unclear D gene. CDR1 and CDR2 (germline): SGHDN, FVKESK. V was shortened by 4 bases and J by 7 bases, with 10 bases between the two germline ends. This CDR3 region has 13 residues. CDR3 loop: CASSLRAAEKLFF. In nucleotides, the CDR3 is TGTGCCAGCAGCCTCAGAGCGGCTGAAAAACTGTTTTTT. Looking up the rest from reference TRBV14 and TRBJ1-4 gives the full variable domain: EAGVTQFPSHSVIEKGQTVTLRCDPISGHDNLYWYRRVMGKEIKFLLHFVKESKQDESGMPNNRFLAERTGGTYSTLKVQPAELEDSGVYFCASSLRAAEKLFFGSGTQLSVL.